This T cell receptor beta chain was sequenced in a study of shared clonotypes between healthy human individuals. As for the study in general: The study used three CD4 naive, three CD4 memory, two CD8 naive and one CD8 memory plate per donor. General observations from the study: Researchers sampled blood only, noting tissue repertoires likely differ.

In regard to this clone: What it binds is not known.

All participating donors were Caucasian adults from Nashville, Tennessee. The run depth of the assay was deep. Sequenced by immunoSEQ multiplex PCR; TCRdb stores in-frame clones only, minus some. The sample holds approximately 2.5 million clones; over 85% are singletons and the top ten take over 0.12%. CDR1 and CDR2 (germline): WNHNN, SYGVQD (reference sequence). The CDR3 contains 13 residues. J was trimmed by 5 bases and V by 11 bases; bases with no gene match: 9. V usage is TRBV10-1 and J usage is TRBJ2-1, with 7 bases fitting TRBD2. Sequencing was carried out using naive CD4+ T cells sorted from blood. Subset of the sample: CD45RA+ positively selected. This TCR came from a man aged 18 to 29 in good health. The CDR3 protein is CAYWGLFHNEQFF. CDR3 bases: TGCGCCTATTGGGGACTATTTCACAATGAGCAGTTCTTC.